A single sample gave rise to the 5 T cell receptor beta chains below, sequenced in a study of blood T cells in healthy people across ages. Through a sample-barcoded 5' primer and a J-beta primer mix, a second PCR was run for about 6 to 11 cycles. TCRdb called the 5' RACE reads again in MiXCR, with one record for every CDR3 protein. The sample shows 1.4 million to 1.5 million distinct CDR3 sequences, around 42% of them seen only once. The sequenced sample was blood. The source is a woman under 30 in good health.

The chain recombines TRBV9 with TRBJ2-1; TRBD2 aligns across 8 bases. The CDR3 length is 16 residues. Germline values: CDR1 SGDLS, CDR2 YYNGEE. The trim removed 0 bases at V and 7 bases at J, leaving 9 bases unmatched. CDR3 sequence reads: CASSVVPGGGYNEQFF. DNA for the CDR3: TGTGCCAGCAGCGTAGTCCCTGGCGGGGGGTATAATGAGCAGTTCTTC.

The gene calls are TRBV7-2 and TRBJ1-5; D possibly corresponds to TRBD1 (6 bases). V shed 6 bases and J shed 0 bases, with 12 bases lying between them. The V gene's germline CDR1 is SGHTA and CDR2 FQGNSA. The CDR3 extends over 15 amino acids. The CDR3 DNA reads as TGTGCCAGCAGTCCGACAGGTTATAGCAATCAGCCCCAGCATTTT. As protein: CASSPTGYSNQPQHF.

The chain links TRBV4-1 to TRBJ2-4, with 8 bases lining up with TRBD2. With the DNA end fitting TRBJ2-7 better, the J assignment may be wrong. The CDR3 contains 15 residues. Germline CDR1 reads MGHRA; CDR2 reads YSYEKL. CDR3 nucleotides: TGCGCCAGCAGCCAAGATAGGGCGGGGGGTGACGAGCAGTACTTC. It encodes CASSQDRAGGDEQYF.

The CDR3 sequence: CASSVGGEVGQPQHF. The CDR3 region has the DNA TGTGCCAGCAGCGTAGGCGGGGAGGTGGGACAGCCCCAGCATTTT. The chain uses TRBV9 and TRBJ1-5; no reliable D call. CDR1 is SGDLS and CDR2 is YYNGEE in the germline V gene. The CDR3 sequence is 15 residues long. Trimming removed 0 bases at V and 7 bases at J, with 14 bases between. Full variable domain (remainder filled in from reference TRBV9 and TRBJ1-5): DSGVTQTPKHLITATGQRVTLRCSPRSGDLSVYWYQQSLDQGLQFLIQYYNGEERAKGNILERFSAQQFPDLHSELNLSSLELGDSALYFCASSVGGEVGQPQHFGDGTRLSIL.

The J gene is TRBJ2-3, the V gene TRBV27; D is uncertain. The CDR3 sequence is 16 residues long. V gave up 5 bases and J gave up 4 bases, with 19 bases separating them. Germline CDR1 is MNHEY and CDR2 is SMNVEV (reference sequence). The CDR3 spells CASSVSPGDGPDTQYF. CDR3 nucleotides: TGTGCCAGCAGTGTCTCCCCCGGAGACGGACCAGATACGCAGTATTTT.